These T cell receptor beta chains were read from a single sample in a study of cytomegalovirus exposure and HLA in healthy donors. This table comes from immunoSEQ multiplex PCR, and its TCRdb copy is limited to in-frame clones, with some not included. The data contain 200,000 to 250,000 clones, over 75% of them singletons. Sequencing was carried out using PBMCs. Every receptor here comes from a human donor in good health. CDR3s include the opening cysteine and the closing phenylalanine or tryptophan. D genes are given only for firm matches. Clone size is given for some rows only: seen once, a few or many times, or a class if the clone is expanded.

v_call	cdr3_length	clone_size	j_call	d_call	cdr3_nt	cdr3_aa
TRBV4-2	17	-	TRBJ2-7	TRBD2	TGTGCCAGCAGCCAAGAACCCCTACTAGCGGGCGCCTACGAGCAGTACTTC	CASSQEPLLAGAYEQYF
TRBV7-9	15	-	TRBJ1-4	-	TGTTCCAGCAGTTACGGACAAGGATTTAATGAAAAACTGTTTTTT	CSSSYGQGFNEKLFF
TRBV27	15	-	TRBJ2-7	TRBD2	TGTGCCAGCAGTTTTGGTAGCGGGATCTCCTACGAGCAGTACTTC	CASSFGSGISYEQYF
TRBV5-6	15	-	TRBJ2-7	TRBD2	TGTGCCAGCAGCTTGATAGCGGGAGGGCCTGGCGAGCAGTACTTC	CASSLIAGGPGEQYF
TRBV7-2	16	-	TRBJ2-7	TRBD2	TGTGCCAGCAGCTTAGCCACACCGGGACTAGCGGGAGGACAGTACTTC	CASSLATPGLAGGQYF
TRBV29-1	17	-	TRBJ2-2	-	TGCAGCGCTTTGAGAGGAGCGGCACCATGGGGCACCGGGGAGCTGTTTTTT	CSALRGAAPWGTGELFF
TRBV7-9	15	-	TRBJ2-7	-	TGTGCCAGCAGCTTAGATCCAGGGATGGTCTACGAGCAGTACTTC	CASSLDPGMVYEQYF
TRBV12-5	16	-	TRBJ2-1	-	TGTGCTAGTGGTTTGGTATTGGCGGGGACTTACAATGAGCAGTTCTTC	CASGLVLAGTYNEQFF
TRBV6-5	14	-	TRBJ2-7	TRBD1	TGTGCCAGCAGTCTTTCACAGGGGTGGGCTGAGCAGTACTTC	CASSLSQGWAEQYF
TRBV7-8	13	-	TRBJ2-7	TRBD1	TGTGCCAGCAGCCCCTCCAGGGGGCAAGAGCAGTACTTC	CASSPSRGQEQYF
TRBV28	15	once	TRBJ2-1	-	TGTGCCAGCAGTGCGGGACAGACTTTATACAATGAGCAGTTCTTC	CASSAGQTLYNEQFF
TRBV13	14	-	TRBJ1-4	-	TGTGCCAGCAGCTTCCGGCAGGGTGGAGAAAAACTGTTTTTT	CASSFRQGGEKLFF
TRBV5-1	15	-	TRBJ1-5	TRBD1	TGCGCCAGCAGCTCCGGGACAGGGGGCAATCAGCCCCAGCATTTT	CASSSGTGGNQPQHF